This T cell receptor (beta chain) was retrieved from a study of T-cell reconstitution after alpha-beta-depleted transplantation in children. Study conclusions and caveats: T-cell counts and diversity were attributed mostly to newly produced T cells one year after transplant. By about two months after transplant, alpha-beta T cells reportedly arose from several hundred graft clones that had expanded.

As to this clonotype: Its antigen is still unknown.

This sample's TCRbeta library carried unique molecular identifier barcodes. One entry per CDR3 protein results from TCRdb running MiXCR on the PCR reads. The sample shows about 1,000,000 distinct CDR3 sequences, roughly 31% of them seen only once. The CDR3 loop spans 16 amino acids. Trimming pared 3 bases from V and 1 base from J, leaving 14 bases between. The chain has TRBV12-3 or TRBV12-4 and TRBJ2-3; D is undetermined. The sequences come from PBMCs, mostly from graft donor cells, collected 360 days after TCRalphabeta/CD19-depleted stem cell transplant. This TCR was sampled from a boy under two years old who had a stem cell transplant for SCID, so the T cells may come from the graft donor. The CDR3 loop is CASSLASPAGTDTQYF. CDR3 DNA sequence: TGTGCCAGCAGTTTGGCAAGCCCGGCGGGCACAGATACGCAGTATTTT.